The source of this T cell receptor (beta chain) is a study of T cells after yellow fever vaccination. MiXCR, run by TCRdb on the 5' RACE reads, gives a single entry per CDR3 protein. Of hundreds of thousands of distinct CDR3 sequences listed, roughly 14% were seen once; the top ten hold about 14%. This clonotype was seen a handful of times. Its specificity is not known. Germline CDR1 KGHDR, CDR2 SFDVKD. The CDR3 is 14 residues long. J gave up 10 bases and V 9 bases, and 11 bases lay outside the gene matches. General observations from the study: Though it reached lower strength, the secondary response hit its peak faster, day 5 versus 15. Post-booster repertoires again held most primary-vaccination clones (roughly 96% CD4, roughly 88% CD8). Contamination by abundant bulk-population clonotypes could be present in FACS-sorted repertoires.

The source material was PBMCs, sampled on the day of the yellow fever booster vaccination. The origin of this receptor is a man aged 25 to 40 who received the YFV17D yellow fever vaccine. The chain couples TRBV24-1 to TRBJ2-1; 10 bases match TRBD1. Here the CDR3 reads CATQGTGVVGEQFF. The CDR3 DNA sequence: TGTGCCACCCAAGGGACAGGGGTTGTCGGGGAGCAGTTCTTC.